These T cell receptor beta chains were read from a single sample in a study of T cell responses to AZD1222 COVID-19 vaccine. This table comes from immunoSEQ multiplex PCR, and its TCRdb copy is limited to in-frame clones, with some not included. Here the sample spans more than 85,000 clones, around 90% being singletons. Sequenced here: peripheral blood, sampled 28 days after the second AZD1222 dose. Receptors originate from an adult who received the AZD1222 COVID-19 vaccine. Each CDR3 is given with its conserved first and last residue. D genes are given only for firm matches. Size is stated for part of the rows, as once, few or many counts, or as a class when the clone is expanded.

TRBV7-9	TRBJ1-1	.	.	15	CASSSFDSANTEAFF	TGTGCCAGCAGCTCATTCGACAGTGCGAACACTGAAGCTTTCTTT
TRBV7-2	TRBJ1-4	.	.	15	CASSLRTAHNEKLFF	TGTGCCAGCAGCTTGCGGACAGCCCATAATGAAAAACTGTTTTTT
TRBV5-4	TRBJ1-1	.	TRBD1	14	CASNSQGWNTEAFF	TGTGCCAGCAACTCACAGGGGTGGAACACTGAAGCTTTCTTT
TRBV6-5	TRBJ1-4	.	.	14	CASNNQGRWEKLFF	TGTGCCAGCAATAATCAGGGGCGGTGGGAAAAACTGTTTTTT
TRBV6-5	TRBJ1-2	.	.	13	CASSPGTVYGYTF	TGTGCCAGCAGTCCAGGGACGGTATATGGCTACACCTTC
TRBV5-1	TRBJ2-3	once	.	15	CASSPQGLSTDTQYF	TGCGCCAGCAGCCCACAGGGACTTAGCACAGATACGCAGTATTTT
TRBV4-2	TRBJ1-2	.	.	15	CASSQDTGANYGYTF	TGTGCCAGCAGCCAAGACACAGGAGCTAACTATGGCTACACCTTC
TRBV9	TRBJ1-5	.	.	16	CASSPHADGHNQPQHF	TGTGCCAGCAGCCCCCACGCGGACGGACACAATCAGCCCCAGCATTTT
TRBV9	TRBJ2-1	.	.	14	CASSPQRGRNEQFF	TGTGCCAGCAGCCCCCAGAGGGGTCGGAATGAGCAGTTCTTC
TRBV18	TRBJ2-1	.	TRBD1	13	CASSEDRANEQFF	TGTGCCAGCTCTGAGGACAGGGCCAATGAGCAGTTCTTC
TRBV7-9	TRBJ2-7	once	.	12	CASSLSALEQYF	TGTGCCAGCAGTCTCAGCGCCTTAGAGCAGTACTTC
TRBV3-1/TRBV3-2	TRBJ2-7	.	.	16	CASSPPGEKASYEQYF	TGTGCCAGCAGTCCCCCGGGGGAAAAGGCTTCCTACGAGCAGTACTTC
TRBV28	TRBJ1-2	.	TRBD1	15	CASSATGTGYYGYTF	TGTGCCAGCAGTGCTACCGGGACAGGGTACTATGGCTACACCTTC
TRBV7-9	TRBJ2-5	few	TRBD2	17	CASSTLAGGHLGETQYF	TGTGCCAGCAGCACACTAGCGGGGGGGCACTTGGGAGAGACCCAGTACTTC
TRBV7-3	TRBJ2-2	.	TRBD1	17	CASSLPHYSGGHGELFF	TGTGCCAGCAGCTTACCGCACTATTCAGGGGGTCACGGGGAGCTGTTTTTT
TRBV7-2	TRBJ1-2	.	.	13	CASSLMGNFGYTF	TGTGCCAGCAGCCTGATGGGAAATTTTGGCTACACCTTC
TRBV6-1	TRBJ1-3	.	.	16	CASSEEAGVIANTIYF	TGTGCCAGCAGTGAAGAAGCAGGGGTTATCGCAAACACCATATATTTT
TRBV2	TRBJ2-2	.	.	16	CASSSQAFANTGELFF	TGTGCCAGCAGTTCTCAGGCTTTCGCGAACACCGGGGAGCTGTTTTTT
TRBV28	TRBJ1-2	.	TRBD1	17	CASNLWPYRQGNYGYTF	TGTGCCAGTAACCTCTGGCCCTATAGACAGGGGAACTATGGCTACACCTTC
TRBV11-2	TRBJ1-1	.	.	15	CASSLKTLSGTEAFF	TGTGCCAGCAGCTTAAAAACCTTAAGCGGCACTGAAGCTTTCTTT
TRBV5-1	TRBJ1-4	once	.	14	CASSSGLTNEKLFF	TGCGCCAGCAGCTCGGGACTTACTAATGAAAAACTGTTTTTT
TRBV19	TRBJ1-2	once	TRBD1	14	CASSIRTGRVGYTF	TGTGCCAGTAGTATTCGGACAGGGCGGGTTGGCTACACCTTC
TRBV12-3/TRBV12-4	TRBJ2-7	.	.	12	CASRVTRGEQYF	TGTGCCAGCAGGGTCACTCGTGGGGAGCAGTACTTC
TRBV11-2	TRBJ1-4	.	.	14	CASSPGSRNEKLFF	TGTGCCAGCAGCCCGGGGAGCCGTAATGAAAAACTGTTTTTT
TRBV20-1	TRBJ1-2	.	TRBD1	16	CSASPLGGQGHYGYTF	TGCAGTGCTAGTCCATTGGGGGGACAGGGCCACTATGGCTACACCTTC
TRBV10-1	TRBJ2-7	few	.	14	CASSENAGPYEQYF	TGCGCCAGCAGTGAGAACGCTGGACCCTACGAGCAGTACTTC
TRBV28	TRBJ1-6	.	TRBD1	15	CASRTGGIYNSPLHF	TGTGCCAGTCGTACAGGGGGAATCTATAATTCACCCCTCCACTTT
TRBV6-5	TRBJ2-7	.	.	15	CASSSSPTGTYEQYF	TGTGCCAGCAGTTCATCCCCGACAGGTACTTACGAGCAGTACTTC
TRBV5-5	TRBJ1-3	once	.	15	CASSWGRMGGNTIYF	TGTGCCAGCAGCTGGGGACGGATGGGCGGAAACACCATATATTTT
TRBV2	TRBJ1-5	.	.	15	CASSERGGLNQPQHF	TGTGCCAGCAGTGAACGGGGTGGTTTAAATCAGCCCCAGCATTTT
TRBV11-2	TRBJ1-3	once	.	12	CASSPSGNTIYF	TGTGCCAGCAGCCCTTCTGGAAACACCATATATTTT
TRBV30	TRBJ1-5	few	.	14	CAWSPGLRNQPQHF	TGTGCCTGGAGTCCAGGATTGCGAAATCAGCCCCAGCATTTT
TRBV18	TRBJ2-2	.	.	11	CASSDTGELFF	TGTGCCAGCTCAGATACCGGGGAGCTGTTTTTT
TRBV19	TRBJ1-2	.	.	14	CASSIREVPYGYTF	TGTGCCAGTAGTATCAGGGAAGTACCCTATGGCTACACCTTC
TRBV7-8	TRBJ2-7	.	TRBD1	15	CASSLGGQGFYEQYF	TGTGCCAGCAGCCTAGGGGGACAGGGGTTTTACGAGCAGTACTTC
TRBV6-5	TRBJ1-2	.	.	14	CASTLAADSYGYTF	TGTGCCAGCACCCTAGCGGCCGACTCCTATGGCTACACCTTC
TRBV19	TRBJ2-1	.	TRBD2	14	CASSISGGNNEQFF	TGTGCCAGTAGTATTTCGGGGGGGAACAATGAGCAGTTCTTC
TRBV7-3	TRBJ2-3	.	.	15	CASSSSGSRADTQYF	TGTGCCAGCAGCTCGTCAGGGTCTAGGGCAGATACGCAGTATTTT
TRBV5-4	TRBJ2-1	few	TRBD2	18	CASSFYRTSGVGGVEQFF	TGTGCCAGCAGCTTCTATCGGACTAGCGGGGTGGGAGGGGTTGAGCAGTTCTTC
TRBV11-3	TRBJ1-6	few	.	15	CASSPGLTYNSPLHF	TGTGCCAGCAGCCCAGGCCTGACCTATAATTCACCCCTCCACTTT
TRBV27	TRBJ2-5	few	.	15	CASSPGTANQETQYF	TGTGCCAGCAGCCCCGGGACTGCTAATCAAGAGACCCAGTACTTC
TRBV11-3	TRBJ2-7	.	.	14	CASSLVGRPYEQYF	TGTGCCAGCAGCTTAGTAGGGCGTCCCTACGAGCAGTACTTC
TRBV28	TRBJ2-7	.	TRBD1	14	CASSFYRGLHEQYF	TGTGCCAGCAGTTTTTACAGGGGGCTCCACGAGCAGTACTTC
TRBV25-1	TRBJ2-2	.	TRBD2	15	CASRASGRGTGELFF	TGTGCCAGCAGAGCGAGCGGGAGGGGAACCGGGGAGCTGTTTTTT
TRBV27	TRBJ2-3	.	TRBD2	15	CATAVASGLTDTQYF	TGTGCCACCGCGGTAGCTAGCGGGCTCACAGATACGCAGTATTTT
TRBV5-1	TRBJ2-5	.	TRBD1	16	CASRPRDRAYQETQYF	TGCGCCAGCAGGCCCCGGGACAGGGCGTACCAAGAGACCCAGTACTTC
TRBV30	TRBJ2-5	.	.	15	CAFLLVRRDEETQYF	TGTGCCTTCCTTCTTGTCCGGAGGGATGAAGAGACCCAGTACTTC
TRBV5-8	TRBJ2-6	.	TRBD1	17	CASSLDRGSNGANVLTF	TGTGCCAGCAGCTTGGACAGGGGGTCGAACGGGGCCAACGTCCTGACTTTC
TRBV2	TRBJ1-5	.	.	15	CASSDYEGWSQPQHF	TGTGCCAGCAGTGATTACGAAGGATGGAGTCAGCCCCAGCATTTT
TRBV27	TRBJ1-1	few	.	17	CASSLWGRGELNTEAFF	TGTGCCAGCAGTTTATGGGGCAGGGGAGAGTTGAACACTGAAGCTTTCTTT
TRBV7-9	TRBJ1-1	.	TRBD1	15	CASSPTPGGRTEAFF	TGTGCCAGCAGCCCCACCCCAGGGGGACGTACTGAAGCTTTCTTT
TRBV28	TRBJ1-2	.	.	13	CASSPLGTYGYTF	TGTGCCAGCAGTCCCCTGGGGACCTATGGCTACACCTTC
TRBV18	TRBJ2-2	.	.	12	CASSPLENELFF	TGTGCCAGCTCACCACTAGAGAATGAGCTGTTTTTT
TRBV7-2	TRBJ1-5	.	.	16	CASSPWGRGSNQPQHF	TGTGCCAGCAGCCCATGGGGGAGGGGGAGCAATCAGCCCCAGCATTTT
TRBV7-2	TRBJ1-1	.	.	14	CASSLVTGMSEAFF	TGTGCCAGCAGCTTGGTCACGGGTATGTCTGAAGCTTTCTTT
TRBV7-9	TRBJ1-2	once	.	14	CASITEGANYGYTF	TGTGCCAGCATCACGGAGGGGGCTAACTATGGCTACACCTTC